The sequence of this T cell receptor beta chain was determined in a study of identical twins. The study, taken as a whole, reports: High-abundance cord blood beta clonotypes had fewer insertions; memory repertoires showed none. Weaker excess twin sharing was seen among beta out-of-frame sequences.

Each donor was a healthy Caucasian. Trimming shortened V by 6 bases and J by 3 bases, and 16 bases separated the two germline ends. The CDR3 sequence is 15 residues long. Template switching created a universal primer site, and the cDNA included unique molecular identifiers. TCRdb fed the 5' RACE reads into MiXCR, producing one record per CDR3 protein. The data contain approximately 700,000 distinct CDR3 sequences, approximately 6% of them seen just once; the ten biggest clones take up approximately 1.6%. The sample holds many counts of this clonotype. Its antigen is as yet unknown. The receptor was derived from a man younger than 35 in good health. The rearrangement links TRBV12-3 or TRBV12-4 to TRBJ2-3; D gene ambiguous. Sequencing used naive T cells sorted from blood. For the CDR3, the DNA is TGTGCCAGCAGCCTCGTCCGGAGCAGGACAGATACGCAGTATTTT. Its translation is CASSLVRSRTDTQYF.